The 3 T cell receptor beta chains reported below all come from one sample, sequenced in a study of control samples from healthy donors and cancer patients. Produced via immunoSEQ multiplex PCR; TCRdb's table is partial and in-frame only. Of under 130,000 clones detected, roughly 80% appear once; the ten largest clones hold less than 15%. The sample was blood. These receptors came from a woman aged 50 to 65 in good health.

The CDR3 sequence is CASSGHTETQYF. Here the CDR3 DNA reads TGTGCCAGCAGCGGCCACACGGAGACCCAGTACTTC. The chain has TRBV7-8 and TRBJ2-5; D uncertain. Germline CDR1 reads SGHVS; CDR2 reads FQNEAQ. The CDR3 runs 12 residues. The V and J ends lost 5 bases and 5 bases respectively, with 9 bases between them. The full variable domain, completed using reference TRBV7-8 and TRBJ2-5, is GAGVSQSPRYKVAKRGQDVALRCDPISGHVSLFWYQQALGQGPEFLTYFQNEAQLDKSGLPSDRFFAERPEGSVSTLKIQRTQQEDSAVYLCASSGHTETQYFGPGTRLLVL.

The chain couples TRBV4-1 to TRBJ1-1; maybe TRBD1 (6 bases). CDR1 is MGHRA, CDR2 YSYEKL, per germline. The CDR3 is 14 residues long. The V end lost 5 bases, the J end lost 6 bases, and 16 bases lay between the germline ends. The chain's CDR3 is CASSFDGGSPEAFF. CDR3 nucleotide sequence: TGCGCCAGCAGCTTCGATGGGGGCTCCCCTGAAGCTTTCTTT.

The gene calls are TRBV18 and TRBJ1-3, with 7 nucleotides matching TRBD1. With V trimmed by 0 bases and J by 7 bases, 12 bases remained unmatched. The CDR3 loop spans 17 amino acids. The germline V gene has CDR1 KGHSH and CDR2 LQKENI. CDR3: CASSPPMVTGLVNTIYF. DNA for the CDR3: TGTGCCAGCTCACCACCGATGGTGACAGGGTTGGTCAACACCATATATTTT.